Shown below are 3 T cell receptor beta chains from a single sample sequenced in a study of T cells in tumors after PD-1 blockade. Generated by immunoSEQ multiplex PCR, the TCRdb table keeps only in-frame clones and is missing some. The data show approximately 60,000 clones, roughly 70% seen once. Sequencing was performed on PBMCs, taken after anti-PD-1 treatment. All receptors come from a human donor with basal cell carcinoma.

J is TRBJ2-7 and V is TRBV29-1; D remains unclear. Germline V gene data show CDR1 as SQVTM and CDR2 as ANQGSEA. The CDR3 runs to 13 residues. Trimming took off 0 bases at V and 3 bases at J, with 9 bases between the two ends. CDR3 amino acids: CSVEDFPNYEQYF. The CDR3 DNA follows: TGCAGCGTTGAAGATTTCCCCAACTACGAGCAGTACTTC.

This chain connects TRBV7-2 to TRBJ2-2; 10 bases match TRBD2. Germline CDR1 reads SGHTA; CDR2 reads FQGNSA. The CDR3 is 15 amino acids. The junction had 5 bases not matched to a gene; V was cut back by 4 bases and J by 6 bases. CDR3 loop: CASSWRAGGPGELFF. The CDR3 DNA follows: TGTGCCAGCAGCTGGCGAGCGGGGGGGCCCGGGGAGCTGTTTTTT.

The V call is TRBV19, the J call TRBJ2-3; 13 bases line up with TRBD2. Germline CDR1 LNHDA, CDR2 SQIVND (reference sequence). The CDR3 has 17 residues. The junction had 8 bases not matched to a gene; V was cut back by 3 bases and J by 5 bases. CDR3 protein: CASSIGTSGVGEDTQYF. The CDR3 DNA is TGTGCCAGTAGTATTGGGACTAGCGGGGTGGGTGAAGATACGCAGTATTTT.